The sequence of this TCR beta chain was determined in a study of regulatory T cells in long-lasting Graves disease. The CDR3 runs to 12 residues. The V end was cut by 5 bases, the J end by 5 bases, with 9 bases between. The germline V gene encodes CDR1 MNHEY and CDR2 SMNVEV (reference sequence). This sample's time point: newly diagnosed GD, antithyroid drugs for less than 3 months. PBMC-extracted RNA yielded the TCR library. In each case, Graves' disease was diagnosed per American Thyroid Association guidelines. Blood from the periphery, approximately 8.6 milliliters in all, was drawn into EDTA tubes. This clonotype was detected ten times or more. Arm-PCR with iRepertoire HTBI primers amplified the CDR3 regions for these TCR beta libraries. One entry per CDR3 protein results from TCRdb running MiXCR on the multiplex PCR reads. The data show hundreds of thousands of distinct CDR3 sequences, 14% to 15% seen once.

The data were also submitted as part of a second study, on T cells in Graves' hyperthyroidism and ophthalmopathy. From that paper: The authors deemed Graves' hyperthyroidism stable absent ophthalmopathy progression within 18 months. Patients were excluded because of uncontrolled infection, other autoimmune disease, pregnancy or lactation.

The receptor's source is a woman aged 40 to 55 with Graves disease. This sequence joins TRBV27 and TRBJ2-5, with D perhaps TRBD2 (5 bases). The specimen was peripheral blood mononuclear cells (PBMCs), collected at new diagnosis, from a patient treated with antithyroid drugs. CDR3 DNA sequence: TGTGCCAGCAGTAAACCGGGGGAGACCCAGTACTTC. Translating it yields CASSKPGETQYF.